The source of this T cell receptor beta chain is a study of spatial heterogeneity in lung cancer (dated by TCRdb to about 2019). In terms of the full investigation: The donors were some 76 patients from the lung TRACERx cohort who had early-stage, untreated non-small cell lung cancer. At surgery, about 210 tumor regions, approximately 64 matched nontumor lung samples and fewer than 60 PBMC samples were TCR-sequenced for both alpha and beta chains. Follow-up PBMC samples were sequenced whenever available, with a median time to follow-up of approximately two years after resection. In the raw uncorrected reads, each unique combination of TCR and UMI appeared more than ten times on average. TCR alpha and beta repertoires were quantitatively compared across multiple tumor regions, matched nontumor lung and blood in non-small cell lung cancer. Beta-chain transcripts were consistently detected in greater numbers than alpha-chain transcripts, which likely reflects a higher abundance of beta-chain transcripts. The study linked features of the TCR repertoire to counts of nonsynonymous mutations, which were determined by whole-exome sequencing of tumor tissue.

The label giving this sample's time point can be read as: blood at routine non-recurrence follow-up after resection. Whole RNA extracted from tumor and nontumor lung tissue, or from cryopreserved PBMC samples, was used for TCR sequencing without cell sorting. A patient was chosen for TCR sequencing only when enough RNA was available from at least two tumor regions. As regards this clonotype: There is no known antigen for this receptor. Base qualities are not provided; no much larger clone lies one nucleotide away.

To prepare the library, 5' RACE was applied. The sample was run on a NextSeq 500. The TCR library protocol attached a unique molecular identifier to each TCR cDNA molecule to allow correction of PCR and sequencing errors. The authors processed their data as follows. TCR identification, UMI-based error correction and CDR3 extraction were all carried out with Decombinator tools. Expanded TCRs were defined as those above a frequency of 2 per 1,000, corresponding to the top 1% of the tumor frequency distribution. Renyi diversity was computed with the R vegan package after each repertoire had been subsampled 100 times to 5,000 TCRs. CDR3 similarity networks were constructed using string-kernel similarity of amino acid triplets, with links drawn between CDR3s whose pairwise similarity was above 0.82. Using fastp at Q25 and MiXCR, TCRdb reprocessed the public reads and kept productive beta chains. Rows are unified per CDR3 protein, each entry keeping the most common DNA and genes. TCRdb's processing, not the authors', yielded these V and J calls. Counted in this sample were under 150,000 distinct CDR3 sequences; 10% to 12% of them appeared once. Roughly a quarter of the sample is in the top ten clones.

General study outcomes and caveats: Ubiquitous expanded tumor TCRs showed up in blood more often at tumor resection than at routine follow-up. Only roughly 14 patients were included in comparisons of baseline and follow-up blood repertoires. Additional single-cell paired TCR alpha and beta sequencing was considered necessary to confirm, at a functional level, the hypothesis that regional TCRs recognize regional mutations.

The clonotype was recovered from a female donor with early-stage non-small cell lung cancer. Sequenced here: PBMCs, sampled at follow-up.

CDR3 loop: CASSLTSYEQYF. The sequenced DNA is TGCGCCAGCAGCTTAACTAGCTACGAGCAGTACTTC. The V and J segments used are TRBV5-1 and TRBJ2-7; TRBD2 is possibly the D segment (5 matching bases). The CDR3 measures 12 amino acids from cysteine to phenylalanine. Only CDR3 DNA is held: 36 bases, read in frame from base 1. Sequences SGHRS (CDR1) and YFSETQ (CDR2) are obtained from the germline V gene. Trimming takes 2 bases from V and 3 bases from J, and the germline ends sit 6 bases apart.